A selection of T cell receptor beta chains follows, all from one sample in a study of T cells expressing NK-cell markers. TCRdb reprocessed the 5' RACE reads, with one entry per CDR3 protein and no DNA. Its clone listing holds some 340,000 distinct CDR3 sequences. Sample: blood T cells: a sorted CD56 or NKG2C T cell subset, CD4+ or CD8+ T cells, or bulk PBMC T cells (not recorded which). The source is a man between 18 and 69 years old in good health. CDR3s include the opening cysteine and the closing phenylalanine or tryptophan. The order of the fields is J gene, V gene, CDR3 protein.

TRBJ2-1 | TRBV5-1 | CASSLDGQGFNEQFF
TRBJ2-5 | TRBV20-1 | CSAGGQGLSTQYF
TRBJ2-7 | TRBV18 | CASSTGRVSEQYF
TRBJ2-7 | TRBV18 | CASSPIKQGPSGEQYF
TRBJ2-1 | TRBV6-5 | CASSYSAERGQFF
TRBJ1-1 | TRBV5-5 | CASSLGRDGAEAFF
TRBJ1-1 | TRBV5-6 | CASNLLQRSEAFF
TRBJ2-1 | TRBV6-5 | CASSLTGAYNEQFF
TRBJ1-6 | TRBV3-1 | CASSQTGGGSSYNSPLHF
TRBJ2-6 | TRBV5-1 | CASRLGLWTQNSGANVLTF
TRBJ2-6 | TRBV5-1 | CASSAPGQGEFGANVLTF
TRBJ1-5 | TRBV7-2 | CASSPYSNQPQHF
TRBJ2-1 | TRBV9 | CASSTGGAGYEQFF
TRBJ2-5 | TRBV5-1 | CASSFSGTGRRETQYF
TRBJ2-1 | TRBV6-5 | CASSFSQGSSYNEQFF
TRBJ2-7 | TRBV6-1 | CASKRQAYEQYF
TRBJ2-7 | TRBV7-9 | CASSPAQGEQYF
TRBJ1-3 | TRBV20-1 | CSAGGGVGNTIYF
TRBJ1-2 | TRBV19 | CASSIERVWDGYTF
TRBJ2-3 | TRBV19 | CASSRKFPDTQYF
TRBJ1-2 | TRBV6-5 | CASSYWRGSPNYGYTF
TRBJ1-1 | TRBV6-5 | CASSYRGGRAFF
TRBJ2-7 | TRBV20-1 | CSAIEQGRPYEQYF
TRBJ2-7 | TRBV6-1 | CASSGTGGSREQYF
TRBJ1-1 | TRBV2 | CARDAGTLPEAFF
TRBJ2-5 | TRBV20-1 | CSGGDRETQYF
TRBJ2-7 | TRBV5-6 | CASSLALAGEQYF
TRBJ1-1 | TRBV2 | CASRREGLNTEAFF